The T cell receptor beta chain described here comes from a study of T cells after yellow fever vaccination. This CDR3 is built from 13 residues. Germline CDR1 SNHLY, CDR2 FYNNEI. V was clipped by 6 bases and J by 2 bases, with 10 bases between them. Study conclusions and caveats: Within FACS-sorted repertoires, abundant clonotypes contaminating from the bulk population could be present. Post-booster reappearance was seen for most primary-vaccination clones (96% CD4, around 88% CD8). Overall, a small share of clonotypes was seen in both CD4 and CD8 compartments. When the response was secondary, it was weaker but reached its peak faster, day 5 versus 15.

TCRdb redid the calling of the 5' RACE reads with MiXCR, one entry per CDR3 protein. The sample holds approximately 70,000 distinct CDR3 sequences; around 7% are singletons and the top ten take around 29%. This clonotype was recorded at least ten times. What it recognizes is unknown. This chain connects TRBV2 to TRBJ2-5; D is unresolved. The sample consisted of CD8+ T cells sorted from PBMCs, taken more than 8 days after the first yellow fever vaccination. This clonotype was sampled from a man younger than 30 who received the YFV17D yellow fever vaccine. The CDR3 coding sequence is TGTGCCAGCAGGTCACAGTTACAAGAGACCCAGTACTTC. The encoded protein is CASRSQLQETQYF.